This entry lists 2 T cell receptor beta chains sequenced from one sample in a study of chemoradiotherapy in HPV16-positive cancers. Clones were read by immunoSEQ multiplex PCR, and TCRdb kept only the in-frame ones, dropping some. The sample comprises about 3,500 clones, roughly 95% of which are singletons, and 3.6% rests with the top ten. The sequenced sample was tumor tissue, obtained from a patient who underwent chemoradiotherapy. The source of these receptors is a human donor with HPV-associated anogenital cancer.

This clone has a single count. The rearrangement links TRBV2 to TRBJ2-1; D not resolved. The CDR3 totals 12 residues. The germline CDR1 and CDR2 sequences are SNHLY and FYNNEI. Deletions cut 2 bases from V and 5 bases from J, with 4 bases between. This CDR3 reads CASSEQNNEQFF. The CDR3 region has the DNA TGTGCCAGCAGTGAACAGAACAATGAGCAGTTCTTC.

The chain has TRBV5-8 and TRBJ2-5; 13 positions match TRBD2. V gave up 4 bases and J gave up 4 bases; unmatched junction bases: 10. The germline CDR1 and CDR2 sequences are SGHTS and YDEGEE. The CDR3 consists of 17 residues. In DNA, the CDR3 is TGTGCCAGCAGCCCCCGGACTAGCGGGGGAGGAGGAGAGACCCAGTACTTC. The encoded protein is CASSPRTSGGGGETQYF.